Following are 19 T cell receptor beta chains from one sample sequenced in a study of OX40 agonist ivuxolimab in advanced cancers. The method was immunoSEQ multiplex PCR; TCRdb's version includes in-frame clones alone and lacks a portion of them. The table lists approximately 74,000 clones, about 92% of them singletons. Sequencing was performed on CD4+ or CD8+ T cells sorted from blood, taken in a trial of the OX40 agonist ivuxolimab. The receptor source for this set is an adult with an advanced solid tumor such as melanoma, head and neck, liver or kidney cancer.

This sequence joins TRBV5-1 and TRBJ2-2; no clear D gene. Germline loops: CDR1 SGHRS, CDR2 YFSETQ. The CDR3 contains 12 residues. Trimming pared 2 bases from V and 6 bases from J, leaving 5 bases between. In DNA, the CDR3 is TGCGCCAGCAGCTTCGGTTCCGGGGAGCTGTTTTTT. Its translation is CASSFGSGELFF.

The CDR3 sequence is CAGGANEKLFF. The CDR3 DNA reads TGTGCCGGAGGGGCTAATGAAAAACTGTTTTTT. This chain links TRBV6-5 with TRBJ1-4; a weak D match, TRBD1 (5 bases). Trimming removed 11 bases from V and 3 bases from J, with 7 bases in between. The length of the CDR3 is 11 residues. CDR1 MNHEY and CDR2 SVGAGI come from the germline V gene.

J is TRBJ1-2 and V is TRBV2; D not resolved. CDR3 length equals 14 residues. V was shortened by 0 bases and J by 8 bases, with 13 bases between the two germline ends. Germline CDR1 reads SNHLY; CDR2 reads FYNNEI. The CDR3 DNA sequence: TGTGCCAGCAGTGAAGCGCGGGTGATCCAAGGCTACACCTTC. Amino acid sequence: CASSEARVIQGYTF.

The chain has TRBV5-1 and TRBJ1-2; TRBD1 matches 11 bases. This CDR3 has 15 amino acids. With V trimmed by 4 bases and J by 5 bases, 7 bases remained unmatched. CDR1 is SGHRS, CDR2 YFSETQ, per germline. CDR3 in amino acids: CASSQRTGGSYGYTF. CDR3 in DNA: TGCGCCAGCAGCCAAAGGACAGGGGGCTCGTATGGCTACACCTTC.

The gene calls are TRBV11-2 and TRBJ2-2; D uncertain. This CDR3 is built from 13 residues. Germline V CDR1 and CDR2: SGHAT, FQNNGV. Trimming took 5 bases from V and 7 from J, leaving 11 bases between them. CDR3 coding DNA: TGTGCCAGCAGCCCTAACATGGTCGGGGAGCTGTTTTTT. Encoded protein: CASSPNMVGELFF.

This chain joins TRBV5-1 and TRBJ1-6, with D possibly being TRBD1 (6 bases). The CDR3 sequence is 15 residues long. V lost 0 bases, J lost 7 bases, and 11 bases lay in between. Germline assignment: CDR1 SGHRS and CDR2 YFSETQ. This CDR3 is CASSLGGRGNSPLHF. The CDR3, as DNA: TGCGCCAGCAGCTTGGGGGGGCGTGGGAATTCACCCCTCCACTTT.

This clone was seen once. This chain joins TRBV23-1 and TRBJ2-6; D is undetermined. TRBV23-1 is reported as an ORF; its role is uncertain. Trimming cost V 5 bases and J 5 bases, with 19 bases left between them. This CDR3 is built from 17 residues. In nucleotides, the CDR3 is TGCGCCAGCAGTAGGCCGCTGCAACAAAGTCGGGCCAACGTCCTGACTTTC. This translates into CASSRPLQQSRANVLTF.

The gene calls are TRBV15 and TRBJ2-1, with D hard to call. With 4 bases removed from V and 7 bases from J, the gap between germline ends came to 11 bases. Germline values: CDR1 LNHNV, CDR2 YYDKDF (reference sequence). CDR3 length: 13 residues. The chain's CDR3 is CATSNPVLNEQFF. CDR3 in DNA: TGTGCCACCAGCAATCCGGTACTAAATGAGCAGTTCTTC.

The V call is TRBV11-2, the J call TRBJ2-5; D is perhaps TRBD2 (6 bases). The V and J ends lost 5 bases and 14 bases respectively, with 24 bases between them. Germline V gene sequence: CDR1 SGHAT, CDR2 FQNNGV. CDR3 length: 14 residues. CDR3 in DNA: TGTGCCAGCAGCGGGGCGGGGACTCCCTTTACGCGCTACTTC. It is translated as CASSGAGTPFTRYF.

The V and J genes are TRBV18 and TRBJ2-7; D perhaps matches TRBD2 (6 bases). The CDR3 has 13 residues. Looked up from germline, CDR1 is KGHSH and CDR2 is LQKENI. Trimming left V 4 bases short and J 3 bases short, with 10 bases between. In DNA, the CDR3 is TGTGCCAGCTCACGGAGGGAAGACTACGAGCAGTACTTC. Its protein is CASSRREDYEQYF.

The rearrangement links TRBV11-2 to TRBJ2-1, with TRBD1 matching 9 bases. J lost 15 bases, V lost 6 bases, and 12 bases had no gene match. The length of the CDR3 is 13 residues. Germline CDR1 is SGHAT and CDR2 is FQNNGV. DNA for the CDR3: TGTGCCAGCAGGCCCGGGACAGGGAGTCGCGCGTTCTTC. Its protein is CASRPGTGSRAFF.

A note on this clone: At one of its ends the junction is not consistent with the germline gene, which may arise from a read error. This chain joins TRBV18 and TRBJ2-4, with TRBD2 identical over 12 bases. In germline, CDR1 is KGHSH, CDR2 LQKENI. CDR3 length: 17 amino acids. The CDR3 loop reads CASSPPGLAGARNIQYF. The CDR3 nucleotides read TGTGCCAGCTCTCCACCGGGACTAGCGGGTGCTAGGAACATTCAGTACTTC.

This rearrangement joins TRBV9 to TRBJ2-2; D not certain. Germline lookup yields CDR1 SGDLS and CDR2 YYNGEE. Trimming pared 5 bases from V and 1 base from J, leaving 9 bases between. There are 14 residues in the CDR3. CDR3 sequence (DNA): TGTGCCAGCAGGGCGGACGGGAACACCGGGGAGCTGTTTTTT. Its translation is CASRADGNTGELFF.

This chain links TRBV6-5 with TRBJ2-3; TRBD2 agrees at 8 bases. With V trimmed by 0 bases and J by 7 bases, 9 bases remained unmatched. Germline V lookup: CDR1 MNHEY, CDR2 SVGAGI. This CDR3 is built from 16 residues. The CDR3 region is CASSYSLGLAANTQYF. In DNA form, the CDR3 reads TGTGCCAGCAGTTACTCCCTCGGACTAGCAGCTAATACGCAGTATTTT.

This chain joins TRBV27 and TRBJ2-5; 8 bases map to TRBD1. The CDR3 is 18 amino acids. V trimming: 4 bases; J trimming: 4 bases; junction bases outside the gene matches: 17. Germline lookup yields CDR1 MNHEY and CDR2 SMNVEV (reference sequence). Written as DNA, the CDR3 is TGTGCCAGCAGTTCCTCCCAGGGGGCACAGCAAGAAGGAGAGACCCAGTACTTC. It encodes CASSSSQGAQQEGETQYF.

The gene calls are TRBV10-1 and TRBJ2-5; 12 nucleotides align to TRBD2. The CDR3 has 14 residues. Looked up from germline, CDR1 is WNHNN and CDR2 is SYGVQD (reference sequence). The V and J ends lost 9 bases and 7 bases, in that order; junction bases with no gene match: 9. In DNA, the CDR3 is TGCGCCAGTGCACAGAGACTAGCGGGAGCGACCCAGTACTTC. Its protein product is CASAQRLAGATQYF.

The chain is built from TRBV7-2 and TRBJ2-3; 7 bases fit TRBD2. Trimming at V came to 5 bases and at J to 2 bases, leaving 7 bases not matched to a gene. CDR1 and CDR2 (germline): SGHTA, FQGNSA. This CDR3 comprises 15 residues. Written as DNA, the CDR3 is TGTGCCAGCAGCGTGCGGGGGATGCTCACAGATACGCAGTATTTT. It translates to CASSVRGMLTDTQYF.

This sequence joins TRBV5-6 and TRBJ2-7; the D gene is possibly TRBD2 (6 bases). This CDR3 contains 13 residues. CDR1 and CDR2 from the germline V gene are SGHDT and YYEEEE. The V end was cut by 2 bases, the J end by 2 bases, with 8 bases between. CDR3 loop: CASSFSGAYEQYF. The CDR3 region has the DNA TGTGCCAGCAGCTTTTCGGGGGCCTACGAGCAGTACTTC.

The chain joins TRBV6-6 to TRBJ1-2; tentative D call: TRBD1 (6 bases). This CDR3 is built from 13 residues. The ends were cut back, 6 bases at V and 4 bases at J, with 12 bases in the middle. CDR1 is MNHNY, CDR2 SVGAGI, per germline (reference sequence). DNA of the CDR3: TGTGCCAGCAGGATGGGAGGGGGCTATGGCTACACCTTC. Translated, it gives CASRMGGGYGYTF.